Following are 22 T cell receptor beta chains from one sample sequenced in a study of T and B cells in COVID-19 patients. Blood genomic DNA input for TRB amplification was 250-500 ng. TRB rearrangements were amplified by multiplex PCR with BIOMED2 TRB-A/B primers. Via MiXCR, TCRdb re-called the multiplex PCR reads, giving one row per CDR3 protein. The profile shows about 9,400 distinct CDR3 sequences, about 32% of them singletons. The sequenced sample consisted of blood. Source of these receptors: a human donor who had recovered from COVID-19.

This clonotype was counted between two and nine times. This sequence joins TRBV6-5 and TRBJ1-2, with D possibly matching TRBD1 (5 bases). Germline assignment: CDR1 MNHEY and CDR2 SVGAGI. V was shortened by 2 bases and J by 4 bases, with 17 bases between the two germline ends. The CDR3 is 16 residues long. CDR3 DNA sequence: TGTGCCAGCAGTTACCGTGGGGGAGAGTCATTCTATGGCTACACCTTC. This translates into CASSYRGGESFYGYTF.

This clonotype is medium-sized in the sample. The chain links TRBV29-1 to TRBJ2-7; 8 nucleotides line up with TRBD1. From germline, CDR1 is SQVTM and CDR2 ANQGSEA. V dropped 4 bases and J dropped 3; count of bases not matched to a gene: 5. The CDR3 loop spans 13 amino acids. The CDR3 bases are TGCAGCGTTGCAGGACAGGGTTTCTACGAGCAGTACTTC. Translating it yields CSVAGQGFYEQYF.

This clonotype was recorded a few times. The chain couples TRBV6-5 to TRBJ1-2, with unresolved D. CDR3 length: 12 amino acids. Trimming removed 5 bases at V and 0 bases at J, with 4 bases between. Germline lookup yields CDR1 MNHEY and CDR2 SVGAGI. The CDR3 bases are TGTGCCAGCAGTACAGCTAACTATGGCTACACCTTC. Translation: CASSTANYGYTF.

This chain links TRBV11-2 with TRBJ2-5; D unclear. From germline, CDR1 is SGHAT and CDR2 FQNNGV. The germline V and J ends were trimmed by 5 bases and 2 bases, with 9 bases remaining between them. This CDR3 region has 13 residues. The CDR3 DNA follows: TGTGCCAGCAGCCCTGCCCCTCAAGAGACCCAGTACTTC. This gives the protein CASSPAPQETQYF. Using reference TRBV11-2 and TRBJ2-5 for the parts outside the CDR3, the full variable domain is EAGVAQSPRYKIIEKRQSVAFWCNPISGHATLYWYQQILGQGPKLLIQFQNNGVVDDSQLPKDRFSAERLKGVDSTLKIQPAKLEDSAVYLCASSPAPQETQYFGPGTRLLVL.

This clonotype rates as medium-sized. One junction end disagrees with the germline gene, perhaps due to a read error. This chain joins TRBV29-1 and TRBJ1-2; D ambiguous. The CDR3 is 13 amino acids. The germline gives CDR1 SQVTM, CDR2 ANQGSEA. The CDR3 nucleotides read TGCAGCGTCGAAGGGTTTAATTCTGATGGCTACACCTTC. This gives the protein CSVEGFNSDGYTF.

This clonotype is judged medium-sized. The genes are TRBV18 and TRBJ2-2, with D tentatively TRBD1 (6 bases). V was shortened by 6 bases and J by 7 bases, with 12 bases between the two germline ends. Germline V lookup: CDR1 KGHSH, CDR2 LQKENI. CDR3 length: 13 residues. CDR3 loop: CASSHREDGELFF. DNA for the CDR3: TGTGCCAGCTCTCACAGGGAAGACGGGGAGCTGTTTTTT. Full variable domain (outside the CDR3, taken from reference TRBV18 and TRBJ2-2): NAGVMQNPRHLVRRRGQEARLRCSPMKGHSHVYWYRQLPEEGLKFMVYLQKENIIDESGMPKERFSAEFPKEGPSILRIQQVVRGDSAAYFCASSHREDGELFFGEGSRLTVL.

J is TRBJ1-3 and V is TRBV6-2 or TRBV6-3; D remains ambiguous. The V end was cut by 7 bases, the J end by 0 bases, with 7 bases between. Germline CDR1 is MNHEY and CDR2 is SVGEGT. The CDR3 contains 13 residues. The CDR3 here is CASTRPSGNTIYF. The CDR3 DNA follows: TGTGCCAGCACCAGGCCCTCTGGAAACACCATATATTTT.

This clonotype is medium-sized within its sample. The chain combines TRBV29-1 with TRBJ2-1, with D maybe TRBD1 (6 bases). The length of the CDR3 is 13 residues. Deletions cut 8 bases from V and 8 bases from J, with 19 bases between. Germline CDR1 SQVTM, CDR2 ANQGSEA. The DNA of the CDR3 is TGCAGCCATACAGGGAATGGTATGTATGAGCAGTTCTTC. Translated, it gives CSHTGNGMYEQFF.

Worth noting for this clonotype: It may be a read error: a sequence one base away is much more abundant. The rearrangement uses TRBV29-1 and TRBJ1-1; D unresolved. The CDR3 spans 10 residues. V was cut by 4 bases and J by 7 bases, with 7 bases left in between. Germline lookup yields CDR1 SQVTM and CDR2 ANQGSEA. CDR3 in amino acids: CSVGDGEAFF. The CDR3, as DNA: TGCAGCGTTGGAGACGGTGAAGCTTTCTTT.

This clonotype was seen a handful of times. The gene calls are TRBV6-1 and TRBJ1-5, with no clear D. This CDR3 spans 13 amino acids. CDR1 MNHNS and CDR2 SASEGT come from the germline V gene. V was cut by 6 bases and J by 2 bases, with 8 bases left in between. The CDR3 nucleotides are TGTGCCAGCAGCCAGGACGGCAATCAGCCCCAGCATTTT. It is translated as CASSQDGNQPQHF.

The CDR3 is CAISGGGTIEKLFF. The CDR3 DNA sequence: TGTGCCATCAGTGGTGGGGGAACGATCGAAAAACTGTTTTTT. This rearrangement joins TRBV10-3 to TRBJ1-4, with D maybe TRBD1 (5 bases). Germline V gene sequence: CDR1 ENHRY, CDR2 SYGVKD. The CDR3 covers 14 residues. V lost 4 bases and J lost 8, with 14 bases in between.

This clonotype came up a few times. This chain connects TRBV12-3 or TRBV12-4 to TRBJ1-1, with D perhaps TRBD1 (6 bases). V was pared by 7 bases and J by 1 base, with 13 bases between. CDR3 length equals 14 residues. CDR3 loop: CASTRLTGNTEAFF. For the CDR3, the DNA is TGTGCCAGCACTAGGCTGACAGGGAACACTGAAGCTTTCTTT.

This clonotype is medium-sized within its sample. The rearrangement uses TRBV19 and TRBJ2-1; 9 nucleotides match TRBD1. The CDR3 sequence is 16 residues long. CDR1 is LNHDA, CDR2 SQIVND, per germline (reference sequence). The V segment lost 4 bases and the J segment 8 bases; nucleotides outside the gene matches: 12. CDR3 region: CASSSIRAQGAYEQFF. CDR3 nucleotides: TGTGCCAGTAGTAGTATTAGGGCACAGGGGGCCTATGAGCAGTTCTTC.

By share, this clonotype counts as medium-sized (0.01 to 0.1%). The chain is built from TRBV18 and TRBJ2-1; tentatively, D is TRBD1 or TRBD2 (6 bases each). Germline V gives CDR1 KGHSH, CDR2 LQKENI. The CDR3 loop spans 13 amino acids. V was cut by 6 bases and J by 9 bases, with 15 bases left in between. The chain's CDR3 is CASSRGRGVEQFF. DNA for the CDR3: TGTGCCAGCTCCCGAGGAAGGGGGGTTGAGCAGTTCTTC.

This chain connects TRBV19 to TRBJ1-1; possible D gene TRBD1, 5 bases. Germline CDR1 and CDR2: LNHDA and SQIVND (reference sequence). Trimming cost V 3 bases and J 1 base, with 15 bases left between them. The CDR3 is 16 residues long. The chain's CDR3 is CASSIRDGGGNTEAFF. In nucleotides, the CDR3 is TGTGCCAGTAGTATCCGGGACGGCGGGGGGAACACTGAAGCTTTCTTT.

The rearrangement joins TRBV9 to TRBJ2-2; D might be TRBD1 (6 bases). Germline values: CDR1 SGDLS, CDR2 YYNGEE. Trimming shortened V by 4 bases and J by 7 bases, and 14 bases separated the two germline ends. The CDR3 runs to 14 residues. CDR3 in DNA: TGTGCCAGCAGCCCACGACAGGTTGTCGGGGAGCTGTTTTTT. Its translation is CASSPRQVVGELFF.

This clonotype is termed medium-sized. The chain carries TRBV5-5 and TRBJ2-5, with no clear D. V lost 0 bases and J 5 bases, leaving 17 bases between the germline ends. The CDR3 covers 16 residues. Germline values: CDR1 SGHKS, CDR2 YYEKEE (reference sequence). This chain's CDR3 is CASSLGTYALTETQYF. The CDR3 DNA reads TGTGCCAGCAGCTTGGGGACCTACGCCCTCACGGAGACCCAGTACTTC.

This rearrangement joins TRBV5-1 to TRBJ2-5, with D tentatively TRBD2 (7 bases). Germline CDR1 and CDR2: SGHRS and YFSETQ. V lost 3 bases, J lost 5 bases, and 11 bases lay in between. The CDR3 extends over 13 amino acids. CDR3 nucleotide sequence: TGCGCCAGCAGCTGGGGGGGCCGGGAGACCCAGTACTTC. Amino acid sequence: CASSWGGRETQYF.

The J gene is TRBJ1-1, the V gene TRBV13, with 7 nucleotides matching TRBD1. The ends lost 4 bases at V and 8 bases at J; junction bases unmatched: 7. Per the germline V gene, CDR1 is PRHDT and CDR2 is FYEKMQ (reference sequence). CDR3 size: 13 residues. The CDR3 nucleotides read TGTGCCAGCAGCTCGAGAGACAGGGCGGAAGCTTTCTTT. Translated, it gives CASSSRDRAEAFF.

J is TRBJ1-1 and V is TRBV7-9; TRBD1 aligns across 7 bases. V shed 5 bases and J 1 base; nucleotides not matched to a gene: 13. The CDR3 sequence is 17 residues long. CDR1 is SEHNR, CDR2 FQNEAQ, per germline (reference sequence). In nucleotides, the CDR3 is TGTGCCAGCAGCCAAAAGAGCACGGGACAGAAGAACACTGAAGCTTTCTTT. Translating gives CASSQKSTGQKNTEAFF. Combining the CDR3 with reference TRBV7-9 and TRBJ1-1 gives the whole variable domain DTGVSQNPRHKITKRGQNVTFRCDPISEHNRLYWYRQTLGQGPEFLTYFQNEAQLEKSRLLSDRFSAERPKGSFSTLEIQRTEQGDSAMYLCASSQKSTGQKNTEAFFGQGTRLTVV.

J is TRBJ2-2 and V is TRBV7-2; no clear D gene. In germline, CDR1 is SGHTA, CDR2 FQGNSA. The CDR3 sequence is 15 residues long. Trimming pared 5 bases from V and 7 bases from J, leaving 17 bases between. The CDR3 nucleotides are TGTGCCAGCAGCCTCCCTACGTCAAGTAGCGGGGAGCTGTTTTTT. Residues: CASSLPTSSSGELFF.

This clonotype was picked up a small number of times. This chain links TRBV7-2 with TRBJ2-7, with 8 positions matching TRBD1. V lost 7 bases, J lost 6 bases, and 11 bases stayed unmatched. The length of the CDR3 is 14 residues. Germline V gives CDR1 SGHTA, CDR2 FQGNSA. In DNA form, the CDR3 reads TGTGCCAGCACCCCCCAGGGGGCGGGGTCCGAGCAGTACTTC. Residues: CASTPQGAGSEQYF.